Listed here is a single T cell receptor (beta chain). Its antigen is not known. The investigators amplified TCR beta CDR3 regions from RNA transcripts. HTBI primers were the set used in a first-round RT-PCR of the TCR CDR3. One entry per CDR3 protein results from TCRdb running MiXCR on the multiplex PCR reads. The repertoire holds roughly 400,000 distinct CDR3 sequences, with around 14% as singletons. The data derive from a study of T cells in Graves' hyperthyroidism and ophthalmopathy. About the research overall: Peripheral blood was taken when the disease was first diagnosed, before any treatment began.

Overall study results and limits: Expanded thyroid clonotypes (above 0.001) were mostly also found in blood.

These patients, aged 18 to 65, had recently diagnosed hyperthyroidism lasting under 2 months. The blood sample predates any ophthalmopathy symptoms, coming from first hyperthyroidism diagnosis. The germline CDR1 and CDR2 sequences are DFQATT and SNEGSKA (reference sequence). The CDR3 is made up of 14 amino acids. V lost 5 bases to trimming and J lost 8 bases, with 21 bases between them. The rearrangement links TRBV20-1 to TRBJ1-2; no firm D call. The origin of this receptor is a woman younger than 35 with Graves' hyperthyroidism that later progressed to Graves' ophthalmopathy. Sample: blood. As DNA, the CDR3 is TGCAGTGCTCGTGGGAGGGAAGGAAGAGGGGGCTACACCTTC. It codes for CSARGREGRGGYTF.